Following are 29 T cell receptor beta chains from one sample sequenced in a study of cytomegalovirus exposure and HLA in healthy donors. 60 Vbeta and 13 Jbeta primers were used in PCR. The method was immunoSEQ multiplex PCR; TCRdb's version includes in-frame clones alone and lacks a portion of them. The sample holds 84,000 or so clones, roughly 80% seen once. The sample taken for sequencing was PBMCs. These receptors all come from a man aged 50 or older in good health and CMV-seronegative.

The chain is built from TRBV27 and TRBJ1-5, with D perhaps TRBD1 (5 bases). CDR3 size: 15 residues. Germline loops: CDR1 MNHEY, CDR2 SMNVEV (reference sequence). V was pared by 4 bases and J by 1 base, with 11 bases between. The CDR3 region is CASSSGGPSNQPQHF. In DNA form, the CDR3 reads TGTGCCAGCAGTTCGGGGGGACCGAGCAATCAGCCCCAGCATTTT.

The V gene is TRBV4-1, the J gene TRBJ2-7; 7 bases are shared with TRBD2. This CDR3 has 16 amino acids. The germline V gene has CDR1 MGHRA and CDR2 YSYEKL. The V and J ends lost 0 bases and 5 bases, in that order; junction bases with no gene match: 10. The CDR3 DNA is TGCGCCAGCAGCCAAGACCCGGGACTAAGGTCCAACGAGCAGTACTTC. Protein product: CASSQDPGLRSNEQYF.

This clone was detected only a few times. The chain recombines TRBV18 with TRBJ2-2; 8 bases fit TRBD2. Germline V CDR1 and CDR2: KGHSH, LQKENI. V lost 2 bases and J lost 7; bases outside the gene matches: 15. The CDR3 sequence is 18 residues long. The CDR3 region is CASSPASGGPAVSGELFF. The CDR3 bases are TGTGCCAGCTCACCAGCAAGCGGGGGCCCCGCCGTAAGCGGGGAGCTGTTTTTT.

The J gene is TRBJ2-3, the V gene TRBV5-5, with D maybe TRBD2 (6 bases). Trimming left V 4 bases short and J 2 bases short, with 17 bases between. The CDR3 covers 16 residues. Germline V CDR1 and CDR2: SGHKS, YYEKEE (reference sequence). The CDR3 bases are TGTGCCAGCAGCCAACTACTAGCTACCCTCACAGATACGCAGTATTTT. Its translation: CASSQLLATLTDTQYF.

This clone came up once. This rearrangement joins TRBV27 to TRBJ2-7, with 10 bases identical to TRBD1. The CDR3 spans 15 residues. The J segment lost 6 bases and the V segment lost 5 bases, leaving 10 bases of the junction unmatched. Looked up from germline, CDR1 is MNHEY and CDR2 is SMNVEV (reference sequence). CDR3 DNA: TGTGCCAGCAGTCCCGGTAGGGGGACAGGGGCCGAGCAGTACTTC. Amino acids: CASSPGRGTGAEQYF.

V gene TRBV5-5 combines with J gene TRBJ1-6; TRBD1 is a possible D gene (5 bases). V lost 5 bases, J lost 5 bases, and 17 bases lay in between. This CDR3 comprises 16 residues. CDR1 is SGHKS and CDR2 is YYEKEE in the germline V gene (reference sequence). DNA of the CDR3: TGTGCCAGCAGTCCACTGCCCAGGGCGGATAATTCACCCCTCCACTTT. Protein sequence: CASSPLPRADNSPLHF.

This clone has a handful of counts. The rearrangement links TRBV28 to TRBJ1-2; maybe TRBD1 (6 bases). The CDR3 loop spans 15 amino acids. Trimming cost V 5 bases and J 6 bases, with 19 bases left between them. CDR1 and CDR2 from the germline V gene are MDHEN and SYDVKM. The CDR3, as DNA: TGTGCCAGCAGTCCACGGGGGGGGCTCGGGAATGGCTACACCTTC. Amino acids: CASSPRGGLGNGYTF.

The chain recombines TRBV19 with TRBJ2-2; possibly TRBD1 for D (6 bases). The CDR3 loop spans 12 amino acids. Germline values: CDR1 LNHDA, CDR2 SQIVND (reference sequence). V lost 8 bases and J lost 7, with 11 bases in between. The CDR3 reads CASRTGYGELFF. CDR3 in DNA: TGTGCCAGTCGTACAGGGTACGGGGAGCTGTTTTTT.

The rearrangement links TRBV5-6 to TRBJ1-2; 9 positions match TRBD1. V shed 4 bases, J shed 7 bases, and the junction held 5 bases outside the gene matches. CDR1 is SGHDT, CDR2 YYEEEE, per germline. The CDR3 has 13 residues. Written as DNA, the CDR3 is TGTGCCAGCAGCAGGGACAGGGTCCGTGGCTACACCTTC. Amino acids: CASSRDRVRGYTF.

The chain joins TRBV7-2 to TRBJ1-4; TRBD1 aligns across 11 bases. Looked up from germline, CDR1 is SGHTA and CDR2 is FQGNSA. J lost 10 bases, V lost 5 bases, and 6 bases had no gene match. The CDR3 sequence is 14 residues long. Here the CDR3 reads CASSLRGTGGKLFF. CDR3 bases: TGTGCCAGCAGCCTCCGAGGGACAGGGGGAAAACTGTTTTTT. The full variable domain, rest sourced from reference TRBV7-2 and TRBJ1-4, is GAGVSQSPSNKVTEKGKDVELRCDPISGHTALYWYRQSLGQGLEFLIYFQGNSAPDKSGLPSDRFSAERTGGSVSTLTIQRTQQEDSAVYLCASSLRGTGGKLFFGSGTQLSVL.

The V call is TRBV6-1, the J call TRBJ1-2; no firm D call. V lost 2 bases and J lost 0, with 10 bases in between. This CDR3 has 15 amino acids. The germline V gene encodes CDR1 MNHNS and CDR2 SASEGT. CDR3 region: CASSERKGANYGYTF. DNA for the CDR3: TGTGCCAGCAGTGAAAGGAAGGGAGCTAACTATGGCTACACCTTC.

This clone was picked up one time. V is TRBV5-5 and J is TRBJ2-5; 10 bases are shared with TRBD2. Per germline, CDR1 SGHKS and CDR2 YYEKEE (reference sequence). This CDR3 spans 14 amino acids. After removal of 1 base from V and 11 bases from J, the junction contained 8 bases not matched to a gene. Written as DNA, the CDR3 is TGTGCCAGCAGCTTGCAGCGTCTAGCGGGGGTTCAGTACTTC. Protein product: CASSLQRLAGVQYF.

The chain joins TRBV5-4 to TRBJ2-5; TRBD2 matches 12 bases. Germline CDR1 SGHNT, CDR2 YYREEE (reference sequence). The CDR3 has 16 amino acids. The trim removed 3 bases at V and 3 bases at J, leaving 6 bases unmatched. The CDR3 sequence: CASSSRGLAGKETQYF. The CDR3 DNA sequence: TGTGCCAGCAGCTCCCGTGGACTAGCGGGAAAAGAGACCCAGTACTTC.

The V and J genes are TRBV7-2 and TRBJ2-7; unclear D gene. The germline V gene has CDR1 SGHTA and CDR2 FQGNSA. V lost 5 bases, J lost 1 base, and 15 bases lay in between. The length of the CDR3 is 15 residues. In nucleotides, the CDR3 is TGTGCCAGCAGCGCCGAGGCGCGAACGTCCTACGAGCAGTACTTC. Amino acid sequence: CASSAEARTSYEQYF.

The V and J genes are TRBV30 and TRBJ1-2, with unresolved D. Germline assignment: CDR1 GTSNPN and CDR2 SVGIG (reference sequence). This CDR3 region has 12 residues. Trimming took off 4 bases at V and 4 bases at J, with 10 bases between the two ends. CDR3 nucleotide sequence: TGTGCCTGGAAGTACAGCTCCTATGGCTACACCTTC. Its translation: CAWKYSSYGYTF.

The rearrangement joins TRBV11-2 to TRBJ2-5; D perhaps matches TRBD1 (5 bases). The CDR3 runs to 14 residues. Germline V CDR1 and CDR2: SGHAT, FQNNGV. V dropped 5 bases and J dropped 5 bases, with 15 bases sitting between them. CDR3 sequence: CASSAQGFGETQYF. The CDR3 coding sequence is TGTGCCAGCAGCGCTCAGGGTTTCGGGGAGACCCAGTACTTC. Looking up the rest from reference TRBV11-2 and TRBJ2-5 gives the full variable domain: EAGVAQSPRYKIIEKRQSVAFWCNPISGHATLYWYQQILGQGPKLLIQFQNNGVVDDSQLPKDRFSAERLKGVDSTLKIQPAKLEDSAVYLCASSAQGFGETQYFGPGTRLLVL.

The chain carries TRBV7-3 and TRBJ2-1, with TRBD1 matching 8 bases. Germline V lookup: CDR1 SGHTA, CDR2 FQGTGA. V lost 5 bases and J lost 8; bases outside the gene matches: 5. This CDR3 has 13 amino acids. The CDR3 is CASSPGQGYEQFF. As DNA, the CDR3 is TGTGCCAGCAGCCCCGGACAGGGCTATGAGCAGTTCTTC.

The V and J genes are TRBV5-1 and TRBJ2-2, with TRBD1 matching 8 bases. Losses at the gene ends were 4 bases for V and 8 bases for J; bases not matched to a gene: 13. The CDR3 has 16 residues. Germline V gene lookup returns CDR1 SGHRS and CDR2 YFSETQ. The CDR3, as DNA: TGCGCCAGCAGCCAAAGACAGGGGCTCATTGCGGGGGAGCTGTTTTTT. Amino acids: CASSQRQGLIAGELFF.

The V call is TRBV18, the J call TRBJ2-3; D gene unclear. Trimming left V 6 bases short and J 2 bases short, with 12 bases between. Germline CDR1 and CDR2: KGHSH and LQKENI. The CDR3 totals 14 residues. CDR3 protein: CASSPYPYTDTQYF. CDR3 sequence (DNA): TGTGCCAGCTCCCCCTACCCCTACACAGATACGCAGTATTTT. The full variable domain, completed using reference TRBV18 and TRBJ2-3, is NAGVMQNPRHLVRRRGQEARLRCSPMKGHSHVYWYRQLPEEGLKFMVYLQKENIIDESGMPKERFSAEFPKEGPSILRIQQVVRGDSAAYFCASSPYPYTDTQYFGPGTRLTVL.

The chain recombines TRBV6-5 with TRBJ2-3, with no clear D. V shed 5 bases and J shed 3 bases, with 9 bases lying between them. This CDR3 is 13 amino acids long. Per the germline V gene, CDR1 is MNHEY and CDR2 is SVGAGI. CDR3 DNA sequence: TGTGCCAGCAGTAGACGAGGAACAGATACGCAGTATTTT. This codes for CASSRRGTDTQYF.

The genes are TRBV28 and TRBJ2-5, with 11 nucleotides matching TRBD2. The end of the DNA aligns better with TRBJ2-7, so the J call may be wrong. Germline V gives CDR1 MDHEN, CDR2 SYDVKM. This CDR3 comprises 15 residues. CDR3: CASSSLAGGSYEQYF. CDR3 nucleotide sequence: TGTGCCAGCAGTTCCCTAGCGGGGGGCTCCTACGAGCAGTACTTC.

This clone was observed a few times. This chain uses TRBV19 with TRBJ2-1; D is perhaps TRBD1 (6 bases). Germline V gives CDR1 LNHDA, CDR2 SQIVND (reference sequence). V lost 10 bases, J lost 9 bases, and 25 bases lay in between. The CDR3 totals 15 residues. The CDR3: CATEGPGTPPGEQFF. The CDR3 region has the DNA TGTGCCACAGAGGGACCCGGGACACCGCCCGGTGAGCAGTTCTTC.

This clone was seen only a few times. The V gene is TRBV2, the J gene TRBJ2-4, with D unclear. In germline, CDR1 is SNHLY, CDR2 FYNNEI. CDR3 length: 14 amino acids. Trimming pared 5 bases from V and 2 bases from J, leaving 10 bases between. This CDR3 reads CASSTQVPKNIQYF. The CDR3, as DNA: TGTGCCAGCAGTACCCAGGTCCCCAAAAACATTCAGTACTTC.

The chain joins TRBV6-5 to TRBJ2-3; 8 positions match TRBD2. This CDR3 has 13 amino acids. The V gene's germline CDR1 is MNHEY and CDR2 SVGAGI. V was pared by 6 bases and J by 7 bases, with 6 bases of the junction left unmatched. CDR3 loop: CASRNGGAYTQYF. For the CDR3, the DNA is TGTGCCAGCAGAAACGGGGGGGCATATACGCAGTATTTT.

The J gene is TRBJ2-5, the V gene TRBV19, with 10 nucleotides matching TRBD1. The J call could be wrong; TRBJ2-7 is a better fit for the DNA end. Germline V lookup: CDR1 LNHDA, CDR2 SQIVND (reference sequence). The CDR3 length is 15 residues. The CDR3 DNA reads TGTGCCAGTAGGAGGGGAGGGACAGGGGCCTACGAGCAGTACTTC. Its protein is CASRRGGTGAYEQYF.

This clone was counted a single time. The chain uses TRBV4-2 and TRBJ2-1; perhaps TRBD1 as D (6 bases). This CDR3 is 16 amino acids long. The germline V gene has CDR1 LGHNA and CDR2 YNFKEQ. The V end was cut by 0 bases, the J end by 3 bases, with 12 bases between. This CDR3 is CASSQETQGHYNEQFF. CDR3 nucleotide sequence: TGTGCCAGCAGCCAAGAAACACAGGGCCACTACAATGAGCAGTTCTTC.

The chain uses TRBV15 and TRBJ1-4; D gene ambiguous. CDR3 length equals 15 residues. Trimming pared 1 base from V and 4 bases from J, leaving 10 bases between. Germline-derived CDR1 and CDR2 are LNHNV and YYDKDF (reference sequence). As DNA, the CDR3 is TGTGCCACCAGCAGAGGAACGGTCGTTAATGAAAAACTGTTTTTT. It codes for CATSRGTVVNEKLFF.

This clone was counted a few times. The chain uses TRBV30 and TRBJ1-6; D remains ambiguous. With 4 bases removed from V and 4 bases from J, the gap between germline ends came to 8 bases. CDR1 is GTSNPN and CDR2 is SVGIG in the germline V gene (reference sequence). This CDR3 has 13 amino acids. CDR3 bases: TGTGCCTGGAAGCGGGGTTATAATTCACCCCTCCACTTT. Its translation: CAWKRGYNSPLHF.

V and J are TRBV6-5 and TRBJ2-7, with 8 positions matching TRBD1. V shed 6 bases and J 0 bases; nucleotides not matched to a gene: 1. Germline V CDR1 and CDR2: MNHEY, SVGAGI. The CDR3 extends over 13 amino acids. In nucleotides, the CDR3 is TGTGCCAGCAGCGACAGGGGCTCCTACGAGCAGTACTTC. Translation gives CASSDRGSYEQYF.